Sequencing of this T cell receptor (beta chain) was carried out in a study of early T cells in non-severe SARS-CoV-2 infection. The germline V gene encodes CDR1 SEHNR and CDR2 FQNEAQ (reference sequence). There are 16 residues in the CDR3. Trimming cost V 1 base and J 3 bases; bases outside gene matches: 6. Separate cDNA molecules each had unique molecular identifiers attached to them. MiXCR, run by TCRdb on the 5' RACE reads, gives a single entry per CDR3 protein. This sample has tens of thousands of distinct CDR3 sequences, with roughly an eighth found just once. The genes are TRBV7-9 and TRBJ1-5; 7 bases agree with TRBD1. Sequencing was carried out using whole blood. This clonotype originated in an adult who was a healthcare worker with PCR-confirmed SARS-CoV-2 infection or an uninfected control (not recorded which). The CDR3 loop reads CASSLGPTGNNQPQHF. Here the CDR3 DNA reads TGTGCCAGCAGCTTAGGACCGACAGGGAACAATCAGCCCCAGCATTTT.